These 23 T cell receptor beta chains were all obtained from the same sample, sequenced in a study of Ad26.COV2.S vaccination and SARS-CoV-2 variants. Treatment in this sample: roughly 18 received Ad26.COV2.S at low or high dose, single or two shots; several received placebo; per-sample allocation not given. Specimens were obtained on day 63 following the first vaccine or placebo injection. Clones were sequenced by immunoSEQ multiplex PCR, and TCRdb holds only the in-frame ones, with some missing. Of 350,000 to 500,000 clones listed, roughly 90% were seen once; the top ten hold about 3.6%. Sequencing used peripheral blood, obtained in a trial of Ad26.COV2.S vaccine versus placebo. The origin of the receptors is a person aged 18 to 59 who received the Ad26.COV2.S COVID-19 vaccine or a placebo.

V is TRBV4-1 and J is TRBJ1-2, with 7 positions matching TRBD1. This CDR3 is 14 amino acids long. Trimming cost V 5 bases and J 5 bases; bases outside gene matches: 8. Germline V gives CDR1 MGHRA, CDR2 YSYEKL. The CDR3 spells CASSSRDRLYGYTF. The CDR3 DNA reads TGCGCCAGCAGCAGCCGGGACAGATTGTATGGCTACACCTTC.

The chain has TRBV9 and TRBJ1-3, with D unclear. The germline V and J ends were trimmed by 4 bases and 4 bases, with 15 bases remaining between them. Germline V lookup: CDR1 SGDLS, CDR2 YYNGEE. The length of the CDR3 is 15 residues. CDR3 in DNA: TGTGCCAGCAGCCCTCCCGGGCGCGGAGGAAACACCATATATTTT. Translating it yields CASSPPGRGGNTIYF.

This chain connects TRBV30 to TRBJ2-7; D call uncertain. Deletions cut 1 base from V and 5 bases from J, with 9 bases between. Germline CDR1 is GTSNPN and CDR2 is SVGIG (reference sequence). This CDR3 has 12 residues. The CDR3 nucleotides read TGTGCCTGGAGTGACTGGGCGGACGAGCAGTACTTC. Translating it yields CAWSDWADEQYF.

J is TRBJ2-7 and V is TRBV5-1, with D tentatively TRBD2 (5 bases). CDR1 is SGHRS, CDR2 YFSETQ, per germline. V was trimmed by 4 bases and J by 2 bases, leaving 13 bases between them. The CDR3 is 14 amino acids. For the CDR3, the DNA is TGCGCCAGCAGCACTGAAGGACTGGCCTACGAGCAGTACTTC. Translation gives CASSTEGLAYEQYF. The full variable domain, its missing parts supplied by reference TRBV5-1 and TRBJ2-7, is KAGVTQTPRYLIKTRGQQVTLSCSPISGHRSVSWYQQTPGQGLQFLFEYFSETQRNKGNFPGRFSGRQFSNSRSEMNVSTLELGDSALYLCASSTEGLAYEQYFGPGTRLTVT.

The chain employs TRBV28 and TRBJ2-7, with TRBD1 as a possible D gene (7 bases). From germline, CDR1 is MDHEN and CDR2 SYDVKM. V shed 5 bases and J shed 3 bases, with 14 bases lying between them. The CDR3 spans 14 residues. CDR3 coding DNA: TGTGCCAGCAGTCCAGGGGGGCCTAACTACGAGCAGTACTTC. Its translation: CASSPGGPNYEQYF.

This clone was counted once. This chain connects TRBV2 to TRBJ1-5; D may be TRBD1 (5 bases). The CDR3 totals 15 residues. Germline lookup yields CDR1 SNHLY and CDR2 FYNNEI. The V end was cut by 2 bases, the J end by 4 bases, with 12 bases between. The DNA for the CDR3 is TGTGCCAGCAGTGAAAGCCAGGGTAGGAATCAGCCCCAGCATTTT. It is translated as CASSESQGRNQPQHF. The whole variable domain, filled in from reference TRBV2 and TRBJ1-5, reads EPEVTQTPSHQVTQMGQEVILRCVPISNHLYFYWYRQILGQKVEFLVSFYNNEISEKSEIFDDQFSVERPDGSNFTLKIRSTKLEDSAMYFCASSESQGRNQPQHFGDGTRLSIL.

The sample holds a few counts of this clone. The chain uses TRBV5-6 and TRBJ2-2; D may be TRBD1 (5 bases). V was pared by 0 bases and J by 6 bases, with 9 bases between. CDR1 and CDR2 from the germline V gene are SGHDT and YYEEEE. This CDR3 is built from 14 residues. The CDR3 sequence is CASSLGGRAGELFF. CDR3 bases: TGTGCCAGCAGCTTGGGTGGCAGGGCCGGGGAGCTGTTTTTT.

This chain uses TRBV4-3 with TRBJ2-3; D assignment may be TRBD1 or TRBD2 (5 bases each). Germline V CDR1 and CDR2: LGHNA, YSLEER. Trimming shortened V by 2 bases and J by 2 bases, and 11 bases separated the two germline ends. The CDR3 covers 15 residues. The chain's CDR3 is CASSQKLGATDTQYF. The CDR3 DNA reads TGCGCCAGCAGCCAAAAGCTCGGGGCCACAGATACGCAGTATTTT.

This clone was observed a handful of times. This sequence joins TRBV28 and TRBJ2-3; 8 bases agree with TRBD1. CDR1 is MDHEN, CDR2 SYDVKM, per germline. CDR3 length equals 16 residues. With V trimmed by 5 bases and J by 2 bases, 9 bases remained unmatched. The CDR3 nucleotides read TGTGCCAGCAGTCCCGTCGGACAGGGACCCACAGATACGCAGTATTTT. Amino acids: CASSPVGQGPTDTQYF. Combining the CDR3 with reference TRBV28 and TRBJ2-3 gives the whole variable domain DVKVTQSSRYLVKRTGEKVFLECVQDMDHENMFWYRQDPGLGLRLIYFSYDVKMKEKGDIPEGYSVSREKKERFSLILESASTNQTSMYLCASSPVGQGPTDTQYFGPGTRLTVL.

This chain uses TRBV5-1 with TRBJ2-6, with 11 positions matching TRBD1. Germline V gene sequence: CDR1 SGHRS, CDR2 YFSETQ. Trimming at V came to 7 bases and at J to 4 bases, leaving 7 bases not matched to a gene. The CDR3 sequence is 16 residues long. CDR3 DNA sequence: TGCGCCAGCGCCGGGACAGGGGGTTCCGGGGCCAACGTCCTGACTTTC. Encoded protein: CASAGTGGSGANVLTF.

This clone was seen more than once but under ten times. The genes are TRBV6-2 or TRBV6-3 and TRBJ2-1; 7 nucleotides align to TRBD2. This CDR3 is built from 13 residues. CDR1 MNHEY and CDR2 SVGEGT come from the germline V gene. V was pared by 5 bases and J by 8 bases, with 6 bases of the junction left unmatched. The CDR3 region is CASSTSELYEQFF. CDR3 DNA sequence: TGTGCCAGCAGTACTAGCGAGCTCTATGAGCAGTTCTTC.

The V call is TRBV6-5, the J call TRBJ1-2; no clear D gene. The CDR3 consists of 14 residues. Germline V lookup: CDR1 MNHEY, CDR2 SVGAGI. Trimming took off 2 bases at V and 5 bases at J, with 12 bases between the two ends. The CDR3 nucleotides read TGTGCCAGCAGTTACGACCCGGAGTGGTATGGCTACACCTTC. Amino acids: CASSYDPEWYGYTF.

This clone appeared a few times. CDR3 sequence (DNA): TGTGCCAGCAGTTTACAGAATGAGGGCTGGGACGAGCAGTACTTC. It is translated as CASSLQNEGWDEQYF. The rearrangement uses TRBV28 and TRBJ2-7; D might be TRBD2 (5 bases). This CDR3 is built from 15 residues. The V gene's germline CDR1 is MDHEN and CDR2 SYDVKM. V lost 2 bases and J 5 bases, leaving 16 bases between the germline ends.

The chain combines TRBV6-6 with TRBJ2-2; 8 bases line up with TRBD2. The CDR3 is made up of 15 amino acids. Germline CDR1 is MNHNY and CDR2 is SVGAGI (reference sequence). J lost 1 base, V lost 4 bases, and 2 bases had no gene match. The CDR3 DNA reads as TGTGCCAGCAGTTCCAGCGGGGGGAACACCGGGGAGCTGTTTTTT. Protein sequence: CASSSSGGNTGELFF.

This chain connects TRBV5-1 to TRBJ2-1; D is perhaps TRBD2 (6 bases). The ends were cut back, 4 bases at V and 5 bases at J, with 13 bases in the middle. CDR1 and CDR2 from the germline V gene are SGHRS and YFSETQ. The CDR3 covers 14 residues. The DNA of the CDR3 is TGCGCCAGCAGCAGGCAGGGAGGAGACAATGAGCAGTTCTTC. It yields the protein CASSRQGGDNEQFF. Combining the CDR3 with reference TRBV5-1 and TRBJ2-1 gives the whole variable domain KAGVTQTPRYLIKTRGQQVTLSCSPISGHRSVSWYQQTPGQGLQFLFEYFSETQRNKGNFPGRFSGRQFSNSRSEMNVSTLELGDSALYLCASSRQGGDNEQFFGPGTRLTVL.

The V call is TRBV6-2 or TRBV6-3, the J call TRBJ2-2; a weak D match, TRBD1 (6 bases). Per the germline V gene, CDR1 is MNHEY and CDR2 is SVGEGT. Trimming removed 0 bases at V and 6 bases at J, with 17 bases between. This CDR3 comprises 17 residues. In DNA form, the CDR3 reads TGTGCCAGCAGTTACTCCCACCGAGACAGGCGACCCGGGGAGCTGTTTTTT. Amino acids: CASSYSHRDRRPGELFF.

This clone showed up just a few times. J is TRBJ2-7 and V is TRBV12-3 or TRBV12-4; D possibly corresponds to TRBD2 (5 bases). Trimming removed 6 bases at V and 3 bases at J, with 12 bases between. CDR3 length: 13 residues. CDR3 in DNA: TGTGCCAGCAGACGGGATCAAAACTACGAGCAGTACTTC. Amino acids: CASRRDQNYEQYF.

The V and J genes are TRBV7-3 and TRBJ1-1; unclear D gene. Germline CDR1 SGHTA, CDR2 FQGTGA. The CDR3 has 14 residues. V was pared by 4 bases and J by 4 bases, with 13 bases between. CDR3 amino acids: CASSSSAGGTEAFF. The CDR3 DNA sequence: TGTGCCAGCAGCTCCTCGGCGGGTGGCACTGAAGCTTTCTTT.

The rearrangement links TRBV2 to TRBJ1-5; TRBD1 matches at 7 bases. CDR3 size: 17 residues. Germline-derived CDR1 and CDR2 are SNHLY and FYNNEI. V was clipped by 8 bases and J by 0 bases; unmatched bases: 13. The DNA of the CDR3 is TGTGCCAGCTACGGGGACAGCGACCGTTATAGCAATCAGCCCCAGCATTTT. It specifies CASYGDSDRYSNQPQHF. The full variable domain, its missing parts supplied by reference TRBV2 and TRBJ1-5, is EPEVTQTPSHQVTQMGQEVILRCVPISNHLYFYWYRQILGQKVEFLVSFYNNEISEKSEIFDDQFSVERPDGSNFTLKIRSTKLEDSAMYFCASYGDSDRYSNQPQHFGDGTRLSIL.

The J gene is TRBJ2-6, the V gene TRBV7-9; D remains ambiguous. In germline, CDR1 is SEHNR, CDR2 FQNEAQ (reference sequence). The V gene lost 5 bases and the J gene lost 2 bases, with 7 bases spanning the gap. The CDR3 is 14 amino acids. This chain's CDR3 is CASSKLPGANVLTF. The CDR3 coding sequence is TGTGCCAGCAGCAAATTACCTGGGGCCAACGTCCTGACTTTC.

The chain uses TRBV6-5 and TRBJ1-3, with D hard to call. The CDR3 covers 11 residues. Germline V gene lookup returns CDR1 MNHEY and CDR2 SVGAGI. V lost 6 bases, J lost 16 bases, and 16 bases lay in between. Here the CDR3 DNA reads TGTGCCAGCAGCTATGGGCGAGACTGGTATTTT. Amino acids: CASSYGRDWYF.

This clone was seen only a few times. V gene TRBV4-3 combines with J gene TRBJ1-5; D is undetermined. Trimming pared 0 bases from V and 1 base from J, leaving 10 bases between. Germline CDR1 is LGHNA and CDR2 is YSLEER. The CDR3 extends over 16 amino acids. CDR3 bases: TGCGCCAGCAGCCAAGATAAGGGCCGAAGCAATCAGCCCCAGCATTTT. Its protein product is CASSQDKGRSNQPQHF.

A single count supports this clone. This chain uses TRBV30 with TRBJ1-1; 11 nucleotides align to TRBD1. The germline gives CDR1 GTSNPN, CDR2 SVGIG (reference sequence). J lost 5 bases, V lost 4 bases, and 3 bases had no gene match. This CDR3 is built from 13 residues. CDR3 amino acids: CAWTRDRGTEAFF. CDR3 nucleotides: TGTGCCTGGACCCGGGACAGGGGGACTGAAGCTTTCTTT.